This T cell receptor beta chain is drawn from a study of post-analysis software for immune sequencing data. Study details: Relapsing-remitting, secondary progressive and progressive-relapsing forms made up the multiple sclerosis disease courses. Regarding the study as a whole: Strong co-clustering by F measure was seen for same-batch samples. Controls had significantly higher normalized Chao1 diversity than multiple sclerosis patients.

The table lists this clonotype with a few counts. Antigen unknown. cDNA libraries of TCR beta carried unique molecular identifiers. Around 500,000 cDNA molecules were obtained per 1 to 10 million input T cells. Each CDR3 protein is one row after TCRdb ran MiXCR on the PCR reads. The data contain fewer than 850,000 distinct CDR3 sequences, just under 30% of them seen just once; the ten biggest clones take up around 0.55%. The sequenced sample consisted of blood. This TCR derives from a girl aged 10 to 17 with multiple sclerosis.

The CDR3 is CSARRIGSLNTEAFF. CDR3 in DNA: TGCAGTGCTAGAAGGATAGGAAGCCTGAACACTGAAGCTTTCTTT. The J gene is TRBJ1-1, the V gene TRBV20-1; no clear D. CDR1 and CDR2 (germline): DFQATT, SNEGSKA (reference sequence). The CDR3 consists of 15 residues. V was shortened by 2 bases and J by 0 bases, with 13 bases between the two germline ends.